Shown below are 27 T cell receptor beta chains from a single sample sequenced in a study of technical replicates of blood from a few donors. Some clones are missing from TCRdb's copy, which holds only in-frame ones; the method was immunoSEQ multiplex PCR. In the table there are approximately 49,000 clones, more than 85% of which are singletons. Sequenced material: PBMCs. Source of these receptors: a human donor in good health. Some clones in this sample may be carry-over from other donors' samples.

This rearrangement joins TRBV6-1 to TRBJ2-7; 8 nucleotides align to TRBD2. The CDR3 has 14 residues. With V trimmed by 9 bases and J by 1 base, 8 bases remained unmatched. CDR1 is MNHNS and CDR2 is SASEGT in the germline V gene. In nucleotides, the CDR3 is TGTGCCAGTATTAGCGGGGTTTCATCCTACGAGCAGTACTTC. Its translation: CASISGVSSYEQYF.

The CDR3 DNA reads as TGTGCCAGCAGCCAGGGACTAGCCCGGGAGACCCAGTACTTC. Its protein is CASSQGLARETQYF. The chain has TRBV9 and TRBJ2-5; 9 nucleotides line up with TRBD2. The germline V gene has CDR1 SGDLS and CDR2 YYNGEE. The CDR3 is 14 residues long. After removal of 4 bases from V and 5 bases from J, the junction contained 6 bases not matched to a gene.

This chain links TRBV6-1 with TRBJ1-2; D perhaps matches TRBD1 (6 bases). Germline V gene sequence: CDR1 MNHNS, CDR2 SASEGT. The CDR3 consists of 15 residues. V gave up 2 bases and J gave up 0 bases, with 10 bases separating them. CDR3 bases: TGTGCCAGCAGTGAATCAGGGGTCACTAACTATGGCTACACCTTC. Translating it yields CASSESGVTNYGYTF.

V usage is TRBV10-3 and J usage is TRBJ1-5; D not resolved. V lost 10 bases to trimming and J lost 0 bases, with 13 bases between them. Germline V gene data show CDR1 as ENHRY and CDR2 as SYGVKD. CDR3 length equals 14 residues. CDR3 sequence: CATADTNSNQPQHF. The CDR3 DNA is TGTGCCACCGCTGACACGAATAGCAATCAGCCCCAGCATTTT.

V and J are TRBV27 and TRBJ2-7, with 7 bases identical to TRBD1. The CDR3 loop spans 16 amino acids. V gave up 4 bases and J gave up 1 base; unmatched junction bases: 10. Germline values: CDR1 MNHEY, CDR2 SMNVEV (reference sequence). The CDR3 DNA reads TGTGCCAGCAGTTCCTCCGGGACAGTGGGGTCCTACGAGCAGTACTTC. Its translation: CASSSSGTVGSYEQYF.

The CDR3 DNA reads TGTGCCTGGACTAACCAGGCTGGCACTGAAGCTTTCTTT. It encodes CAWTNQAGTEAFF. The genes are TRBV30 and TRBJ1-1; D is ambiguous. The CDR3 sequence is 13 residues long. Trimming took off 4 bases at V and 4 bases at J, with 13 bases between the two ends. Germline V gene data show CDR1 as GTSNPN and CDR2 as SVGIG (reference sequence).

The chain recombines TRBV4-1 with TRBJ2-2, with TRBD1 identical over 10 bases. The germline V gene encodes CDR1 MGHRA and CDR2 YSYEKL. V shed 3 bases and J 4 bases; nucleotides not matched to a gene: 8. The CDR3 spans 17 residues. Here the CDR3 reads CASSQGQGTGVTGELFF. The CDR3 DNA reads TGCGCCAGCAGCCAGGGGCAGGGGACAGGGGTCACCGGGGAGCTGTTTTTT.

The chain is built from TRBV5-1 and TRBJ1-2; D gene uncertain. Deletions cut 1 base from V and 8 bases from J, with 9 bases between. Germline CDR1 and CDR2: SGHRS and YFSETQ. The CDR3 contains 12 residues. CDR3 coding DNA: TGCGCCAGCAGCTTGTCCTCTGAGGGCTACACCTTC. It is translated as CASSLSSEGYTF.

The chain recombines TRBV5-1 with TRBJ1-2; 9 bases are a match to TRBD1. Germline CDR1 and CDR2: SGHRS and YFSETQ. The CDR3 consists of 14 residues. V shed 4 bases, J shed 7 bases, and the junction held 8 bases outside the gene matches. The CDR3 region has the DNA TGCGCCAGCAGCCAGAGGACAGGGGTGGGTGGCTACACCTTC. Protein: CASSQRTGVGGYTF.

This chain links TRBV6-6 with TRBJ2-3; 8 bases are a match to TRBD2. This CDR3 has 16 residues. Germline V gene sequence: CDR1 MNHNY, CDR2 SVGAGI (reference sequence). After removal of 2 bases from V and 1 base from J, the junction contained 5 bases not matched to a gene. CDR3 coding DNA: TGTGCCAGCAGTTACGTGCAGGGACTAGGCACAGATACGCAGTATTTT. Amino acid sequence: CASSYVQGLGTDTQYF.

In DNA form, the CDR3 reads TGTGCCTGGAGTCGGACTAGTTTTTACGAGCAGTACTTC. It is translated as CAWSRTSFYEQYF. The chain links TRBV30 to TRBJ2-7; 7 nucleotides match TRBD2. The CDR3 sequence is 13 residues long. J lost 4 bases, V lost 2 bases, and 5 bases had no gene match. Per germline, CDR1 GTSNPN and CDR2 SVGIG (reference sequence).

The chain carries TRBV6-1 and TRBJ2-7, with TRBD1 matching 11 bases. Losses at the gene ends were 6 bases for V and 3 bases for J; bases not matched to a gene: 7. Germline values: CDR1 MNHNS, CDR2 SASEGT. This CDR3 has 15 amino acids. The CDR3 reads CASSSGGTGGYEQYF. CDR3 sequence (DNA): TGTGCCAGCAGCTCCGGGGGGACAGGGGGCTACGAGCAGTACTTC.

The V call is TRBV11-2, the J call TRBJ2-5; 7 positions agree with TRBD2. Losses at the gene ends were 5 bases for V and 5 bases for J; bases not matched to a gene: 8. CDR3 length: 14 residues. Germline assignment: CDR1 SGHAT and CDR2 FQNNGV. The CDR3 DNA sequence: TGTGCCAGCAGCCGCGGACTAGGAGGCGAGACCCAGTACTTC. It codes for CASSRGLGGETQYF.

The V and J genes are TRBV29-1 and TRBJ1-2, with 11 bases that match TRBD1. Looked up from germline, CDR1 is SQVTM and CDR2 is ANQGSEA. The CDR3 has 14 residues. V shed 4 bases, J shed 8 bases, and the junction held 9 bases outside the gene matches. CDR3 residues: CSVGGGQGARGYTF. CDR3 DNA sequence: TGCAGCGTTGGGGGAGGACAGGGGGCGCGCGGCTACACCTTC.

This clone occurred once. The chain links TRBV7-9 to TRBJ2-7; 8 nucleotides agree with TRBD1. V lost 0 bases and J lost 3; bases outside the gene matches: 4. CDR3 length: 15 residues. Germline values: CDR1 SEHNR, CDR2 FQNEAQ (reference sequence). CDR3 sequence (DNA): TGTGCCAGCAGCTTAGCCTCCGGACAGGGCTACGAGCAGTACTTC. This sequence encodes CASSLASGQGYEQYF. Supplemented by reference TRBV7-9 and TRBJ2-7, the full variable domain reads DTGVSQNPRHKITKRGQNVTFRCDPISEHNRLYWYRQTLGQGPEFLTYFQNEAQLEKSRLLSDRFSAERPKGSFSTLEIQRTEQGDSAMYLCASSLASGQGYEQYFGPGTRLTVT.

The chain joins TRBV6-1 to TRBJ2-4; 8 bases match TRBD1. The CDR3 is 15 residues long. Germline CDR1 is MNHNS and CDR2 is SASEGT. The trim removed 6 bases at V and 8 bases at J, leaving 12 bases unmatched. The CDR3 protein is CASSRTPGGSDIQYF. Here the CDR3 DNA reads TGTGCCAGCAGCCGAACCCCAGGGGGCTCGGACATTCAGTACTTC.

V usage is TRBV19 and J usage is TRBJ2-3, with D perhaps TRBD2 (7 bases). V was shortened by 3 bases and J by 5 bases, with 12 bases between the two germline ends. The CDR3 runs 14 residues. CDR1 and CDR2 (germline): LNHDA, SQIVND (reference sequence). The CDR3 spells CASSMTGGGDTQYF. The DNA for the CDR3 is TGTGCCAGTAGTATGACGGGGGGCGGAGATACGCAGTATTTT.

This sequence joins TRBV30 and TRBJ2-3; 11 bases fit TRBD2. Germline-derived CDR1 and CDR2 are GTSNPN and SVGIG (reference sequence). V trimming: 6 bases; J trimming: 8 bases; junction bases outside the gene matches: 10. The length of the CDR3 is 14 residues. In DNA, the CDR3 is TGTGCCTGCGAGGGGCTAGCGGGAGGAGGTACGCAGTATTTT. Its protein is CACEGLAGGGTQYF.

The chain has TRBV5-1 and TRBJ2-5, with 9 positions matching TRBD2. V shed 4 bases, J shed 0 bases, and the junction held 7 bases outside the gene matches. CDR3 length equals 16 residues. In germline, CDR1 is SGHRS, CDR2 YFSETQ. This CDR3 is CASSTGLAGDQETQYF. The CDR3 region has the DNA TGCGCCAGCAGCACGGGATTAGCGGGGGACCAAGAGACCCAGTACTTC. The full variable domain, in which reference TRBV5-1 and TRBJ2-5 provide the parts outside the CDR3, is KAGVTQTPRYLIKTRGQQVTLSCSPISGHRSVSWYQQTPGQGLQFLFEYFSETQRNKGNFPGRFSGRQFSNSRSEMNVSTLELGDSALYLCASSTGLAGDQETQYFGPGTRLLVL.

This clone was counted once. The chain is built from TRBV5-1 and TRBJ2-1; D may be TRBD1 (6 bases). Trimming took off 0 bases at V and 4 bases at J, with 11 bases between the two ends. Germline CDR1 and CDR2: SGHRS and YFSETQ. The length of the CDR3 is 15 residues. CDR3: CASSLGNQGYNEQFF. CDR3 nucleotides: TGCGCCAGCAGCTTGGGGAATCAGGGGTACAATGAGCAGTTCTTC. The full variable domain, rest sourced from reference TRBV5-1 and TRBJ2-1, is KAGVTQTPRYLIKTRGQQVTLSCSPISGHRSVSWYQQTPGQGLQFLFEYFSETQRNKGNFPGRFSGRQFSNSRSEMNVSTLELGDSALYLCASSLGNQGYNEQFFGPGTRLTVL.

The rearrangement links TRBV11-2 to TRBJ2-5; D gene unclear. Trimming shortened V by 5 bases and J by 5 bases, and 12 bases separated the two germline ends. The V gene's germline CDR1 is SGHAT and CDR2 FQNNGV. This CDR3 contains 13 residues. The CDR3: CASSPLTYETQYF. The CDR3 region has the DNA TGTGCCAGCAGCCCCCTCACCTACGAGACCCAGTACTTC.

This chain joins TRBV5-1 and TRBJ2-1, with 13 positions matching TRBD2. The CDR3 is made up of 17 amino acids. Germline values: CDR1 SGHRS, CDR2 YFSETQ. Losses at the gene ends were 0 bases for V and 8 bases for J; bases not matched to a gene: 8. CDR3 DNA sequence: TGCGCCAGCAGCTTGGGACGGACTAGCGGGAGTTCCGATGAGCAGTTCTTC. Residues: CASSLGRTSGSSDEQFF.

The chain has TRBV5-4 and TRBJ2-7, with a possible D match to TRBD2 (5 bases). Germline V gives CDR1 SGHNT, CDR2 YYREEE (reference sequence). The CDR3 spans 15 residues. Trimming took 1 base from V and 3 from J, leaving 14 bases between them. The CDR3 region is CASSLLGLGDYEQYF. Here the CDR3 DNA reads TGTGCCAGCAGCTTGTTAGGTCTCGGGGACTACGAGCAGTACTTC.

The chain joins TRBV9 to TRBJ1-4, with a possible D match to TRBD1 (6 bases). V shed 4 bases and J shed 1 base, with 8 bases lying between them. CDR3 size: 14 residues. CDR1 and CDR2 from the germline V gene are SGDLS and YYNGEE. The CDR3 reads CASSPGETNEKLFF. The CDR3 coding sequence is TGTGCCAGCAGCCCAGGGGAAACTAATGAAAAACTGTTTTTT. Variable domain in full (rest from reference TRBV9 and TRBJ1-4): DSGVTQTPKHLITATGQRVTLRCSPRSGDLSVYWYQQSLDQGLQFLIQYYNGEERAKGNILERFSAQQFPDLHSELNLSSLELGDSALYFCASSPGETNEKLFFGSGTQLSVL.

The sample holds one count of this clone. The chain is built from TRBV4-1 and TRBJ2-5, with D unresolved. With 2 bases removed from V and 1 base from J, the gap between germline ends came to 8 bases. Germline CDR1 reads MGHRA; CDR2 reads YSYEKL. CDR3 length equals 14 residues. CDR3 sequence (DNA): TGCGCCAGCAGCCAAAGCCAGGTCCAAGAGACCCAGTACTTC. Protein product: CASSQSQVQETQYF.

This clone was counted once. V usage is TRBV5-1 and J usage is TRBJ2-5; 9 nucleotides align to TRBD2. In germline, CDR1 is SGHRS, CDR2 YFSETQ. Trimming took 4 bases from V and 2 from J; bases not matched to a gene: 9. The CDR3 consists of 16 residues. The CDR3 DNA follows: TGCGCCAGCAGCCGTTTGACTAGCGGTTCACAAGAGACCCAGTACTTC. The encoded protein is CASSRLTSGSQETQYF.

The chain uses TRBV7-9 and TRBJ1-4; 9 nucleotides line up with TRBD1. CDR1 is SEHNR, CDR2 FQNEAQ, per germline (reference sequence). Trimming cost V 5 bases and J 7 bases; bases outside gene matches: 11. This CDR3 comprises 16 residues. Written as DNA, the CDR3 is TGTGCCAGCAGCATATGGACAGGGGAAAAGGGTGAAAAACTGTTTTTT. Its protein is CASSIWTGEKGEKLFF.